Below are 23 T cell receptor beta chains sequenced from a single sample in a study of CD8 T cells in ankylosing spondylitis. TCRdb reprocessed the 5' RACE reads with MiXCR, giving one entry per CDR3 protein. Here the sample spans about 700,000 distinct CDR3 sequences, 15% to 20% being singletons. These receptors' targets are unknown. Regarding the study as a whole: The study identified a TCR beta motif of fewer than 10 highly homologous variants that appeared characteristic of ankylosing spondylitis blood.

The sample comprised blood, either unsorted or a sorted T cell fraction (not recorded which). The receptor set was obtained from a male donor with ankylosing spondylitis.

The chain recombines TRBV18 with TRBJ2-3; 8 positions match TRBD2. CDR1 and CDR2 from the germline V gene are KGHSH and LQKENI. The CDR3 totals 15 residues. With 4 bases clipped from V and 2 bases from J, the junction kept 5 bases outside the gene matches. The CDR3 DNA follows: TGTGCCAGCTCACATACTAGCGGCCCCACAGATACGCAGTATTTT. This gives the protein CASSHTSGPTDTQYF.

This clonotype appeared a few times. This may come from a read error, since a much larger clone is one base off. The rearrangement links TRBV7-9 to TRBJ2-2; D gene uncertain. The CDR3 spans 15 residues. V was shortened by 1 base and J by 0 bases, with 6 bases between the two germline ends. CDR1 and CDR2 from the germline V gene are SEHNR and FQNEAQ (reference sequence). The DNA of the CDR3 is TGTGCCAGCAGCTTAGTCCACACGAACACCGGGGAGCTGTTTTTT. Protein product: CASSLVHTNTGELFF.

The CDR3 reads CSVVGVGTEAFF. In nucleotides, the CDR3 is TGCAGCGTTGTGGGGGTTGGCACTGAAGCTTTCTTT. This chain uses TRBV29-1 with TRBJ1-1, with D possibly matching TRBD1 (5 bases). The CDR3 is 12 residues long. Per the germline V gene, CDR1 is SQVTM and CDR2 is ANQGSEA. The ends were cut back, 4 bases at V and 4 bases at J, with 10 bases in the middle.

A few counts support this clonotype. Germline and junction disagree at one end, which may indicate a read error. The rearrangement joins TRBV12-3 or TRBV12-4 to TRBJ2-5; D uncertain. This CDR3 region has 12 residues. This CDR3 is CASSRTQEAQYF. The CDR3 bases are TGTGCCAGCAGTCGAACCCAAGAGGCCCAGTACTTC.

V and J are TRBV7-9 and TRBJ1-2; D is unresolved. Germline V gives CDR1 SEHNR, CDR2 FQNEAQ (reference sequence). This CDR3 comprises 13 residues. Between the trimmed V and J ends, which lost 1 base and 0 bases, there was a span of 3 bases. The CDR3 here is CASSLVSNYGYTF. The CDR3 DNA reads TGTGCCAGCAGCTTAGTATCTAACTATGGCTACACCTTC.

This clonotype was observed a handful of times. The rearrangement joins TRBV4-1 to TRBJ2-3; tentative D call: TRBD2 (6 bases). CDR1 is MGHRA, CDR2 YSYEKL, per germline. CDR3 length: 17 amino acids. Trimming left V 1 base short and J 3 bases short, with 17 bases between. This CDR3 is CASSQGRRGRRTDTQYF. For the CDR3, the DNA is TGCGCCAGCAGCCAAGGTCGGAGGGGACGACGGACAGATACGCAGTATTTT.

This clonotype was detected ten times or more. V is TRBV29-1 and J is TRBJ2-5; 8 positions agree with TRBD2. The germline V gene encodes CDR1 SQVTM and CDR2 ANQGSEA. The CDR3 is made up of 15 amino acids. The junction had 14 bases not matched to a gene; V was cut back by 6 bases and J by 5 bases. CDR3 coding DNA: TGCAGCGTGACGGGGGCCAGCGGGGGATGGGAGACCCAGTACTTC. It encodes CSVTGASGGWETQYF.

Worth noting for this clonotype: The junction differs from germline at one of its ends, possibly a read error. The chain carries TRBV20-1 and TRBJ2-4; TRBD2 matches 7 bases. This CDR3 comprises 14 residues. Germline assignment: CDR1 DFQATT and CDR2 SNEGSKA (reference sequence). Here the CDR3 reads CSARAGGAKNIQYF. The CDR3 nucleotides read TGCAGTGCAAGAGCCGGGGGGGCCAAAAACATTCAGTACTTC.

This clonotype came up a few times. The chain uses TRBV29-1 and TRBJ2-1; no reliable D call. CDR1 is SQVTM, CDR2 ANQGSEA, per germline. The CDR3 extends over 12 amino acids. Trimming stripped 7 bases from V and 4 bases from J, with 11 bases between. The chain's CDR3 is CSARSQYNEQFF. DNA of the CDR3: TGCAGCGCCCGGTCGCAATACAATGAGCAGTTCTTC.

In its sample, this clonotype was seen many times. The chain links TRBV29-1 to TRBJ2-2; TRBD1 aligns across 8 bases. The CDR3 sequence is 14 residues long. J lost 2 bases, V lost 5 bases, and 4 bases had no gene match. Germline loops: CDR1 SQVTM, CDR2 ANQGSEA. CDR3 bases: TGCAGCGTTCGGACAGGGACCAACACCGGGGAGCTGTTTTTT. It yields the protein CSVRTGTNTGELFF.

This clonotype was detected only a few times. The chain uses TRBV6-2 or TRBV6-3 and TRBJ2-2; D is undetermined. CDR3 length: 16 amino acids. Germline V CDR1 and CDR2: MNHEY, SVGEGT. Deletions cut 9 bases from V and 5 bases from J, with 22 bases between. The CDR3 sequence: CASNPRMKIGTGELFF. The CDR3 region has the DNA TGTGCCAGTAACCCTCGCATGAAAATCGGGACCGGGGAGCTGTTTTTT.

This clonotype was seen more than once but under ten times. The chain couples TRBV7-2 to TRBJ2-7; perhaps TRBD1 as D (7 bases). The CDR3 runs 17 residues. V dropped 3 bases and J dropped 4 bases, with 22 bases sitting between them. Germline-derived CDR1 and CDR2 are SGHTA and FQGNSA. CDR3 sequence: CASSFRQGTGRDYEQYF. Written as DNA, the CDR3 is TGTGCCAGCAGCTTCCGACAGGGTACGGGGCGGGATTACGAGCAGTACTTC.

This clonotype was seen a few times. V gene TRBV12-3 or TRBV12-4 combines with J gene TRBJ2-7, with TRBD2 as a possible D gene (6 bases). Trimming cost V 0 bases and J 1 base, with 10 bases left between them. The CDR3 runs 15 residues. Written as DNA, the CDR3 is TGTGCCAGCAGTTTAGCGGGGGGTGCTTCCTACGAGCAGTACTTC. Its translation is CASSLAGGASYEQYF.

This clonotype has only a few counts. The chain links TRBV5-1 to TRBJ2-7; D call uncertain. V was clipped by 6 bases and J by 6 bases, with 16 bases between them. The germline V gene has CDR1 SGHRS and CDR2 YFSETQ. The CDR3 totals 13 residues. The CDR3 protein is CASKVETQVEQYF. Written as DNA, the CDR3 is TGCGCCAGCAAGGTGGAGACCCAGGTCGAGCAGTACTTC. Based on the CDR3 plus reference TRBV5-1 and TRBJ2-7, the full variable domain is KAGVTQTPRYLIKTRGQQVTLSCSPISGHRSVSWYQQTPGQGLQFLFEYFSETQRNKGNFPGRFSGRQFSNSRSEMNVSTLELGDSALYLCASKVETQVEQYFGPGTRLTVT.

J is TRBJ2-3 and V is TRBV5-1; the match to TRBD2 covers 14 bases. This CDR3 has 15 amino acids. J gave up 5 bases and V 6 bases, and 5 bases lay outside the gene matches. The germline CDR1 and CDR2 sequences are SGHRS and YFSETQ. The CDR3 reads CASKTGTSGRDTQYF. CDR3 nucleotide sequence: TGCGCCAGCAAAACAGGGACTAGCGGGAGAGATACGCAGTATTTT. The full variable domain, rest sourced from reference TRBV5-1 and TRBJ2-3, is KAGVTQTPRYLIKTRGQQVTLSCSPISGHRSVSWYQQTPGQGLQFLFEYFSETQRNKGNFPGRFSGRQFSNSRSEMNVSTLELGDSALYLCASKTGTSGRDTQYFGPGTRLTVL.

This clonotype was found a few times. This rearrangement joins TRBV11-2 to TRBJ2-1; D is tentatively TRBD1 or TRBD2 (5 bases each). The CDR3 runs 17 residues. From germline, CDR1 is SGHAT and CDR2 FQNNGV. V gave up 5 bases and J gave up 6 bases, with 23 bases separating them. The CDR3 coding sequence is TGTGCCAGCAGCCGTACTGGTGGGGCGGGCAGCGGCAATGAGCAGTTCTTC. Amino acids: CASSRTGGAGSGNEQFF.

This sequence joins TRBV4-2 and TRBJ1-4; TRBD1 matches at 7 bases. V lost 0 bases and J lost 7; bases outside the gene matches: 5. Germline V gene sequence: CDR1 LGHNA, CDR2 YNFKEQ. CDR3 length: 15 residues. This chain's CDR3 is CASSQEWDSREKLFF. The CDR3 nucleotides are TGTGCCAGCAGCCAAGAGTGGGACAGCCGTGAAAAACTGTTTTTT.

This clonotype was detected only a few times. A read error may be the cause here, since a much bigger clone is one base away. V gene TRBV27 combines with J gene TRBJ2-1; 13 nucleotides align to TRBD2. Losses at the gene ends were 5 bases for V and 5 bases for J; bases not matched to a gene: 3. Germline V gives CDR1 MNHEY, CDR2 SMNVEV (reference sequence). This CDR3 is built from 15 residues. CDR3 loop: CASSHGTSGNNEQFF. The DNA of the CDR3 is TGTGCCAGCAGTCACGGGACTAGCGGGAACAATGAGCAGTTCTTC.

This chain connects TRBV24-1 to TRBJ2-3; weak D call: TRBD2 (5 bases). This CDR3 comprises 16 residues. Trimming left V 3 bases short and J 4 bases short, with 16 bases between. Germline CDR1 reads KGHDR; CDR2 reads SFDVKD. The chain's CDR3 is CATSDPDRPGADTQYF. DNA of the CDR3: TGTGCCACCAGTGATCCTGACCGCCCCGGGGCAGATACGCAGTATTTT.

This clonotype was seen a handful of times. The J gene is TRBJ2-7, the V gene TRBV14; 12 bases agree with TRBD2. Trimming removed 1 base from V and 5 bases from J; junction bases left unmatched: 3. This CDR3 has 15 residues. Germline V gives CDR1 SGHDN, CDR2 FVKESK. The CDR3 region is CASSQGLAGVDEQYF. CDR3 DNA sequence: TGTGCCAGCAGCCAAGGACTAGCGGGAGTCGACGAGCAGTACTTC.

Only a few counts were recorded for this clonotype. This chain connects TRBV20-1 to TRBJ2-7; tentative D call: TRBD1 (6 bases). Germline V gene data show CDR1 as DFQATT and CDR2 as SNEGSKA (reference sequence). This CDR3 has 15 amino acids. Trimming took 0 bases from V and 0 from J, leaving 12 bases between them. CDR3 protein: CSARDFRGDSYEQYF. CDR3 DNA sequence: TGCAGTGCTAGAGATTTCAGGGGAGACTCCTACGAGCAGTACTTC.

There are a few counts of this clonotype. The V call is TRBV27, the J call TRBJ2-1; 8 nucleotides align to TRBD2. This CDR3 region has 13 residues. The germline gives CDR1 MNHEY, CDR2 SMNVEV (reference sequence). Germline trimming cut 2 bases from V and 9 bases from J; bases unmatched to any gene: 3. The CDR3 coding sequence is TGTGCCAGCAGTTTAGAACGGGAGGGTGAGCAGTTCTTC. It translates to CASSLEREGEQFF.

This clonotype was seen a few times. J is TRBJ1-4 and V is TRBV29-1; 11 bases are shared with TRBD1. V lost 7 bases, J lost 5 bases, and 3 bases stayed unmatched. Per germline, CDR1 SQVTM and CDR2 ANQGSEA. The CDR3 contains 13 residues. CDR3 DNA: TGCAGCGGGAGGGACAGGGGGAATGAAAAACTGTTTTTT. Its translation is CSGRDRGNEKLFF. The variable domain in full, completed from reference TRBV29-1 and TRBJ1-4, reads SAVISQKPSRDICQRGTSLTIQCQVDSQVTMMFWYRQQPGQSLTLIATANQGSEATYESGFVIDKFPISRPNLTFSTLTVSNMSPEDSSIYLCSGRDRGNEKLFFGSGTQLSVL.